This T cell receptor beta chain was documented in a study of T-cell reconstitution after alpha-beta-depleted transplantation in children. CDR3 length equals 15 residues. Per the germline V gene, CDR1 is DFQATT and CDR2 is SNEGSKA (reference sequence). After removal of 4 bases from V and 2 bases from J, the junction contained 7 bases not matched to a gene. The authors prepared the TCRbeta library with unique molecular identifiers. TCRdb re-derived calls from the PCR reads in MiXCR, one entry per CDR3 protein. The sample has more than 550,000 distinct CDR3 sequences; about 11% are singletons. This clonotype originated in a human donor who donated a stem cell graft to a child with acute myeloid leukemia. The genes are TRBV20-1 and TRBJ2-7; 11 bases fit TRBD2. Sequences were derived from PBMCs from the stem cell graft donor, sampled from the stem cell graft. The CDR3 region has the DNA TGCAGTGCTAAAGGGACTAGCGGAATACCCTACGAGCAGTACTTC. Its protein is CSAKGTSGIPYEQYF.